Shown below are 27 T cell receptor beta chains from a single sample sequenced in a study of cytomegalovirus exposure and HLA in healthy donors. Researchers ran the PCR with 60 Vbeta and 13 Jbeta primers. Sequenced by immunoSEQ multiplex PCR; TCRdb stores in-frame clones only, minus some. The data hold 150,000 to 200,000 clones, with about three quarters observed a single time. The sequenced material came from PBMCs. These receptors came from a woman aged 35 to 49 in good health and CMV-seronegative.

The rearrangement links TRBV16 to TRBJ1-5; a weak D match, TRBD1 (5 bases). Germline V gene sequence: CDR1 KGHSY, CDR2 FQNENV. V lost 1 base and J lost 7, with 14 bases in between. The CDR3 runs 15 residues. CDR3 coding DNA: TGTGCCAGCAGCCAATTGGCAGGGAATGGACAGCCCCAGCATTTT. Its protein is CASSQLAGNGQPQHF. Using reference TRBV16 and TRBJ1-5 for the parts outside the CDR3, the full variable domain is GEEVAQTPKHLVRGEGQKAKLYCAPIKGHSYVFWYQQVLKNEFKFLISFQNENVFDETGMPKERFSAKCLPNSPCSLEIQATKLEDSAVYFCASSQLAGNGQPQHFGDGTRLSIL.

The J gene is TRBJ2-5, the V gene TRBV9; TRBD1 might be the D (6 bases). V gave up 3 bases and J gave up 1 base, with 10 bases separating them. The CDR3 covers 14 residues. Germline CDR1 SGDLS, CDR2 YYNGEE. CDR3 nucleotide sequence: TGTGCCAGCAGCGCGGGGACACTCCAAGAGACCCAGTACTTC. It translates to CASSAGTLQETQYF.

V and J are TRBV11-2 and TRBJ2-7, with 7 bases fitting TRBD1. In germline, CDR1 is SGHAT, CDR2 FQNNGV. After removal of 3 bases from V and 4 bases from J, the junction contained 9 bases not matched to a gene. The CDR3 runs to 15 residues. CDR3 nucleotide sequence: TGTGCCAGCAGCTTTATAACGACAGGGCCTTACGAGCAGTACTTC. This encodes CASSFITTGPYEQYF.

The chain combines TRBV5-1 with TRBJ2-1; maybe TRBD2 (6 bases). CDR3 length equals 12 residues. CDR1 is SGHRS and CDR2 is YFSETQ in the germline V gene. The ends were cut back, 0 bases at V and 9 bases at J, with 7 bases in the middle. The CDR3: CASSLVGGEQFF. CDR3 nucleotides: TGCGCCAGCAGCTTGGTCGGGGGTGAGCAGTTCTTC.

This chain links TRBV27 with TRBJ1-1; 7 bases match TRBD1. Germline V CDR1 and CDR2: MNHEY, SMNVEV (reference sequence). The junction had 10 bases not matched to a gene; V was cut back by 6 bases and J by 3 bases. This CDR3 has 15 residues. CDR3 residues: CASRGRGQGDTEAFF. As DNA, the CDR3 is TGTGCCAGCAGAGGTCGGGGCCAGGGGGACACTGAAGCTTTCTTT.

This clone showed up just once. This chain uses TRBV29-1 with TRBJ2-7; 9 bases match TRBD1. In germline, CDR1 is SQVTM, CDR2 ANQGSEA. The J segment lost 2 bases and the V segment lost 7 bases, leaving 3 bases of the junction unmatched. The CDR3 runs 12 residues. This CDR3 is CSAGTGPYEQYF. CDR3 in DNA: TGCAGCGCAGGGACAGGGCCCTACGAGCAGTACTTC.

The CDR3: CASSHQTSSYNEQFF. The CDR3, as DNA: TGTGCCAGCAGCCACCAGACTAGCTCCTACAATGAGCAGTTCTTC. This chain uses TRBV4-2 with TRBJ2-1; tentatively, D is TRBD2 (6 bases). The V gene lost 3 bases and the J gene lost 0 bases, with 9 bases spanning the gap. The CDR3 runs to 15 residues. Germline CDR1 reads LGHNA; CDR2 reads YNFKEQ.

The chain couples TRBV19 to TRBJ2-5; tentatively, D is TRBD2 (5 bases). The CDR3 has 14 amino acids. Trimming removed 2 bases at V and 3 bases at J, with 10 bases between. Germline CDR1 is LNHDA and CDR2 is SQIVND (reference sequence). The CDR3: CASSISLAEETQYF. CDR3 coding DNA: TGTGCCAGTAGTATAAGTCTAGCTGAAGAGACCCAGTACTTC.

The chain couples TRBV19 to TRBJ1-1, with D perhaps matching TRBD1 (6 bases). Deletions cut 6 bases from V and 4 bases from J, with 9 bases between. The CDR3 length is 12 residues. Germline values: CDR1 LNHDA, CDR2 SQIVND (reference sequence). The CDR3, as DNA: TGTGCCAGTAGAAGGGGGGGCACTGAAGCTTTCTTT. It specifies CASRRGGTEAFF.

V gene TRBV12-5 combines with J gene TRBJ2-7, with TRBD2 matching 7 bases. Gene TRBJ2-1 matches the end of the DNA better, so the J call may be wrong. Germline V gives CDR1 LGHNT, CDR2 FRNRAP. There are 15 residues in the CDR3. In DNA form, the CDR3 reads TGTGCTAGTGGTTTGGGGGGGAGGGCCAGTAATGAGCAGTTCTTC. It yields the protein CASGLGGRASNEQFF.

The chain links TRBV19 to TRBJ1-2; D unclear. The CDR3 is made up of 13 amino acids. CDR1 is LNHDA, CDR2 SQIVND, per germline (reference sequence). V gave up 6 bases and J gave up 4 bases, with 12 bases separating them. The CDR3 coding sequence is TGTGCCAGTAGATCGACTGATTTCTATGGCTACACCTTC. Translating gives CASRSTDFYGYTF.

The CDR3 DNA sequence: TGTGCCAGCAGCGGGGGGACTAGCGGGTACACAGATACGCAGTATTTT. Amino acids: CASSGGTSGYTDTQYF. V is TRBV7-2 and J is TRBJ2-3, with 12 bases lining up with TRBD2. After removal of 5 bases from V and 2 bases from J, the junction contained 5 bases not matched to a gene. The germline CDR1 and CDR2 sequences are SGHTA and FQGNSA. This CDR3 contains 16 residues.

This rearrangement joins TRBV7-9 to TRBJ2-1; TRBD2 matches at 9 bases. The V segment lost 7 bases and the J segment 7 bases; nucleotides outside the gene matches: 14. CDR3 length: 16 amino acids. CDR1 is SEHNR and CDR2 is FQNEAQ in the germline V gene (reference sequence). CDR3 DNA sequence: TGTGCCAGCATACCCGGGGGCGGGAGGGCCTTTAATGAGCAGTTCTTC. Translated, it gives CASIPGGGRAFNEQFF.

The chain couples TRBV12-5 to TRBJ1-4; 8 nucleotides agree with TRBD1. The V and J ends lost 0 bases and 2 bases, in that order; junction bases with no gene match: 5. The CDR3 has 17 amino acids. Germline CDR1 LGHNT, CDR2 FRNRAP. The CDR3 bases are TGTGCTAGTGGTTTGGTACTTCGGACAGGGACTAATGAAAAACTGTTTTTT. Encoded protein: CASGLVLRTGTNEKLFF. The whole variable domain, filled in from reference TRBV12-5 and TRBJ1-4, reads DARVTQTPRHKVTEMGQEVTMRCQPILGHNTVFWYRQTMMQGLELLAYFRNRAPLDDSGMPKDRFSAEMPDATLATLKIQPSEPRDSAVYFCASGLVLRTGTNEKLFFGSGTQLSVL.

This clone has just a few counts. The V call is TRBV27, the J call TRBJ1-2; D is possibly TRBD1 (6 bases). CDR1 MNHEY and CDR2 SMNVEV come from the germline V gene (reference sequence). Trimming took 0 bases from V and 3 from J, leaving 11 bases between them. This CDR3 spans 15 amino acids. CDR3 amino acids: CASSLSSRGHYGYTF. The CDR3 region has the DNA TGTGCCAGCAGTTTATCATCCAGGGGCCACTATGGCTACACCTTC.

The chain has TRBV5-6 and TRBJ1-2, with 7 bases that match TRBD1. The CDR3 has 14 residues. Germline V gene data show CDR1 as SGHDT and CDR2 as YYEEEE. The V gene end was trimmed by 2 bases and the J gene end by 14 bases; junction bases not matched to a gene: 15. The CDR3 bases are TGTGCCAGCAGCTTCGGCAGGGACAGAGTTTCACAAACCTTC. Its translation is CASSFGRDRVSQTF.

This clone has a handful of counts. The rearrangement links TRBV29-1 to TRBJ2-2; 14 bases match TRBD2. V lost 5 bases, J lost 3 bases, and 11 bases stayed unmatched. Per the germline V gene, CDR1 is SQVTM and CDR2 is ANQGSEA. There are 18 residues in the CDR3. CDR3 DNA sequence: TGCAGCGTTCTCCCGGGACTAGCGGGAGCCGGTTACACCGGGGAGCTGTTTTTT. Amino acids: CSVLPGLAGAGYTGELFF.

The chain uses TRBV7-9 and TRBJ1-2; D unresolved. This CDR3 has 14 amino acids. Germline loops: CDR1 SEHNR, CDR2 FQNEAQ (reference sequence). Between the trimmed V and J ends, which lost 1 base and 8 bases, there was a span of 14 bases. The CDR3 region is CASSLEAGFGGYTF. CDR3 coding DNA: TGTGCCAGCAGCTTAGAGGCCGGGTTCGGAGGCTACACCTTC.

This chain links TRBV5-1 with TRBJ2-3, with D possibly matching TRBD2 (5 bases). CDR1 and CDR2 (germline): SGHRS, YFSETQ. Trimming stripped 0 bases from V and 2 bases from J, with 13 bases between. The CDR3 extends over 16 amino acids. In DNA, the CDR3 is TGCGCCAGCAGCTTGGGAGGGCAGAGCGACACAGATACGCAGTATTTT. It codes for CASSLGGQSDTDTQYF. Complete variable domain (other parts from reference TRBV5-1 and TRBJ2-3): KAGVTQTPRYLIKTRGQQVTLSCSPISGHRSVSWYQQTPGQGLQFLFEYFSETQRNKGNFPGRFSGRQFSNSRSEMNVSTLELGDSALYLCASSLGGQSDTDTQYFGPGTRLTVL.

This rearrangement joins TRBV10-2 to TRBJ1-1, with D possibly TRBD1 on 5 matching bases. CDR3 length: 15 residues. The germline gives CDR1 WSHSY, CDR2 SAAADI. The V gene lost 3 bases and the J gene lost 1 base, with 12 bases spanning the gap. Here the CDR3 DNA reads TGCGCCAGCAGTGAAAAGGGGAACTCGAACACTGAAGCTTTCTTT. Translation: CASSEKGNSNTEAFF.

The V call is TRBV5-6, the J call TRBJ2-7; TRBD2 aligns across 10 bases. V dropped 0 bases and J dropped 3; count of bases not matched to a gene: 12. The germline V gene has CDR1 SGHDT and CDR2 YYEEEE. The CDR3 totals 18 residues. The chain's CDR3 is CASSLVFSTSGNLYEQYF. CDR3 in DNA: TGTGCCAGCAGCTTGGTGTTTAGTACTAGCGGGAACCTCTACGAGCAGTACTTC.

The chain couples TRBV15 to TRBJ2-1; 10 bases match TRBD1. This CDR3 is 17 amino acids long. The germline gives CDR1 LNHNV, CDR2 YYDKDF (reference sequence). Losses at the gene ends were 3 bases for V and 7 bases for J; bases not matched to a gene: 12. The CDR3 here is CATSSEHDRGRTNEQFF. The CDR3 DNA sequence: TGTGCCACCAGCAGTGAACATGACAGGGGGCGGACAAATGAGCAGTTCTTC.

V usage is TRBV30 and J usage is TRBJ2-3, with D unclear. There are 14 residues in the CDR3. V lost 1 base and J 6 bases, leaving 14 bases between the germline ends. Germline V gives CDR1 GTSNPN, CDR2 SVGIG (reference sequence). Here the CDR3 DNA reads TGTGCCTGGAGTGCAAGATCCCCAGTTGATACGCAGTATTTT. Protein: CAWSARSPVDTQYF.

The V and J genes are TRBV11-3 and TRBJ1-1; possibly TRBD1 for D (6 bases). Germline V CDR1 and CDR2: SGHNT, YENEEA. Trimming left V 5 bases short and J 1 base short, with 23 bases between. CDR3 size: 18 residues. As DNA, the CDR3 is TGTGCCAGCAGCGTGTTTAGGGGGGGGCGAGAGGGGAACACTGAAGCTTTCTTT. Encoded protein: CASSVFRGGREGNTEAFF.

This clone has only one observation. V usage is TRBV29-1 and J usage is TRBJ1-2; 7 bases are a match to TRBD1. Germline V CDR1 and CDR2: SQVTM, ANQGSEA. Unmatched junction bases numbered 11, after V lost 6 bases and J lost 7 bases. CDR3 length: 13 residues. The CDR3 nucleotides read TGCAGCGTCACCGTGACAGGGAGGATTGGCTACACCTTC. Protein product: CSVTVTGRIGYTF.

This chain links TRBV5-6 with TRBJ2-3; TRBD2 is a possible D gene (5 bases). CDR3 length equals 14 residues. The V gene lost 3 bases and the J gene lost 1 base, with 9 bases spanning the gap. Per germline, CDR1 SGHDT and CDR2 YYEEEE. The CDR3 nucleotides read TGTGCCAGCAGCTCGAAGGGAGGCACAGATACGCAGTATTTT. This sequence encodes CASSSKGGTDTQYF.

The chain carries TRBV4-2 and TRBJ2-1; perhaps TRBD1 as D (6 bases). The CDR3 is 20 residues long. Germline values: CDR1 LGHNA, CDR2 YNFKEQ. V was trimmed by 1 base and J by 0 bases, leaving 22 bases between them. The CDR3: CASSQGLQGTTPSSYNEQFF. DNA of the CDR3: TGTGCCAGCAGCCAAGGCCTACAGGGAACCACCCCTAGCTCCTACAATGAGCAGTTCTTC.